One sample yielded the 3 T cell receptor beta chains listed below, sequenced in a study of T-cell reconstitution after alpha-beta-depleted transplantation in children. The library targeted TCRbeta and was prepared with unique molecular identifiers. TCRdb processed the PCR reads anew with MiXCR; each CDR3 protein has one entry. The sample holds roughly 350,000 distinct CDR3 sequences, about a sixth seen once. Material: PBMCs, mostly from graft donor cells, obtained 360 days after TCRalphabeta/CD19-depleted stem cell transplant. The receptors were sampled from a male patient under 10 years old who had a stem cell transplant for acute lymphoblastic leukemia, so the T cells may come from the graft donor.

Only a few counts were recorded for this clonotype. The rearrangement joins TRBV28 to TRBJ2-2; D uncertain. The V gene's germline CDR1 is MDHEN and CDR2 SYDVKM. Trimming stripped 6 bases from V and 1 base from J, with 15 bases between. The CDR3 is 16 amino acids. The CDR3 sequence is CASSSDWAENTGELFF. As DNA, the CDR3 is TGTGCCAGCAGCTCTGACTGGGCAGAGAACACCGGGGAGCTGTTTTTT.

This clonotype was counted between two and nine times. The V and J genes are TRBV28 and TRBJ1-4; 7 bases map to TRBD1. The CDR3 has 14 residues. With 3 bases clipped from V and 8 bases from J, the junction kept 6 bases outside the gene matches. Germline V CDR1 and CDR2: MDHEN, SYDVKM. The CDR3 sequence: CASSLDRRREKLFF. The CDR3 region has the DNA TGTGCCAGCAGTTTGGACAGGAGGCGGGAAAAACTGTTTTTT.

The sample holds a few counts of this clonotype. The CDR3 reads CSARALIAVGATYEQYF. The CDR3 bases are TGCAGTGCTAGAGCCCTGATAGCGGTAGGGGCAACCTACGAGCAGTACTTC. The chain has TRBV20-1 and TRBJ2-7; D is possibly TRBD2 (6 bases). Trimming left V 1 base short and J 2 bases short, with 21 bases between. The CDR3 is 17 amino acids. Germline V CDR1 and CDR2: DFQATT, SNEGSKA (reference sequence).